The TCR beta chain under discussion was sequenced for a study of cytomegalovirus exposure and HLA in healthy donors. CDR1 and CDR2 from the germline V gene are MDHEN and SYDVKM. Trimming cost V 5 bases and J 6 bases, with 13 bases left between them. The CDR3 length is 14 residues. Primers: 60 Vbeta forward and 13 Jbeta reverse. The data were produced by immunoSEQ multiplex PCR, yet TCRdb's version contains in-frame clones alone and is incomplete. The sample records some 110,000 clones, 55% to 75% being singletons. This clone was picked up a small number of times. Sequencing used PBMCs. This receptor was taken from a middle-aged woman in good health and CMV-seropositive. J is TRBJ2-2 and V is TRBV28; weak D call: TRBD2 (7 bases). CDR3 loop: CASSIGEGAGELFF. The CDR3 nucleotides are TGTGCCAGCAGTATAGGGGAGGGGGCCGGGGAGCTGTTTTTT. Using reference TRBV28 and TRBJ2-2 for the parts outside the CDR3, the full variable domain is DVKVTQSSRYLVKRTGEKVFLECVQDMDHENMFWYRQDPGLGLRLIYFSYDVKMKEKGDIPEGYSVSREKKERFSLILESASTNQTSMYLCASSIGEGAGELFFGEGSRLTVL.